The 10 T cell receptor beta chains reported below all come from one sample, sequenced in a study of cytomegalovirus exposure and HLA in healthy donors. Clones were sequenced by immunoSEQ multiplex PCR, and TCRdb holds only the in-frame ones, with some missing. Of fewer than 250,000 clones listed, less than 85% are singletons. What was sequenced was PBMCs. Source of these receptors: a young woman in good health and CMV-seronegative.

The V and J genes are TRBV5-1 and TRBJ2-5, with D perhaps TRBD1 (7 bases). Trimming stripped 4 bases from V and 0 bases from J, with 16 bases between. The CDR3 is 16 amino acids. The germline V gene has CDR1 SGHRS and CDR2 YFSETQ. The CDR3, as DNA: TGCGCCAGCAGCGGCGGGACAGTCCTGAACCAAGAGACCCAGTACTTC. Residues: CASSGGTVLNQETQYF.

The chain couples TRBV30 to TRBJ1-4; D is perhaps TRBD1 (6 bases). This CDR3 contains 15 residues. Trimming took 4 bases from V and 2 from J, leaving 14 bases between them. The germline CDR1 and CDR2 sequences are GTSNPN and SVGIG (reference sequence). CDR3 region: CAWTRTDLTNEKLFF. The CDR3 DNA is TGTGCCTGGACCAGGACAGACTTGACTAATGAAAAACTGTTTTTT.

This clone showed up just once. The chain is built from TRBV30 and TRBJ2-6; possibly TRBD1 for D (7 bases). Germline V gives CDR1 GTSNPN, CDR2 SVGIG (reference sequence). The CDR3 consists of 20 residues. The ends were cut back, 0 bases at V and 0 bases at J, with 21 bases in the middle. The CDR3 loop reads CAWSVFRGDLLSSGANVLTF. The CDR3 DNA reads TGTGCCTGGAGTGTATTCAGGGGGGACCTATTGAGCTCTGGGGCCAACGTCCTGACTTTC.

The chain carries TRBV27 and TRBJ2-1; D gene unclear. The ends were cut back, 5 bases at V and 0 bases at J, with 11 bases in the middle. This CDR3 spans 15 amino acids. Germline V gives CDR1 MNHEY, CDR2 SMNVEV (reference sequence). CDR3 residues: CASSPAPSSYNEQFF. CDR3 DNA: TGTGCCAGCAGTCCTGCGCCGAGCTCCTACAATGAGCAGTTCTTC.

This clone showed up many times. V is TRBV27 and J is TRBJ1-4, with D possibly matching TRBD1 (5 bases). The V and J ends lost 3 bases and 8 bases respectively, with 13 bases between them. This CDR3 region has 14 residues. Per germline, CDR1 MNHEY and CDR2 SMNVEV (reference sequence). In DNA form, the CDR3 reads TGTGCCAGCAGTTTGGCTGGGACGGCGGAAAAACTGTTTTTT. Translating it yields CASSLAGTAEKLFF.

The chain joins TRBV10-3 to TRBJ1-1; D unresolved. The CDR3 spans 14 residues. Deletions cut 3 bases from V and 0 bases from J, with 8 bases between. CDR1 and CDR2 from the germline V gene are ENHRY and SYGVKD. This CDR3 is CAISDTVMNTEAFF. CDR3 DNA: TGTGCCATCAGTGACACAGTTATGAACACTGAAGCTTTCTTT.

This clone was observed a single time. The sample has other DNA sequences that encode this CDR3 too. J is TRBJ1-5 and V is TRBV18; unclear D gene. V lost 1 base and J lost 2, with 3 bases in between. Germline assignment: CDR1 KGHSH and CDR2 LQKENI. The CDR3 has 13 amino acids. The CDR3 reads CASSPQGNQPQHF. Here the CDR3 DNA reads TGTGCCAGCTCACCACAAGGCAATCAGCCCCAGCATTTT.

Only one count was recorded for this clone. The chain couples TRBV28 to TRBJ2-5, with a possible D match to TRBD2 (6 bases). The CDR3 has 14 amino acids. V dropped 7 bases and J dropped 1 base, with 13 bases sitting between them. Germline values: CDR1 MDHEN, CDR2 SYDVKM. CDR3 loop: CASNPAGFQETQYF. The CDR3 coding sequence is TGTGCCAGCAACCCCGCGGGGTTCCAAGAGACCCAGTACTTC. Full variable domain (remainder filled in from reference TRBV28 and TRBJ2-5): DVKVTQSSRYLVKRTGEKVFLECVQDMDHENMFWYRQDPGLGLRLIYFSYDVKMKEKGDIPEGYSVSREKKERFSLILESASTNQTSMYLCASNPAGFQETQYFGPGTRLLVL.

The chain carries TRBV4-1 and TRBJ1-2; the D gene is possibly TRBD1 (5 bases). V shed 2 bases and J shed 8 bases, with 12 bases lying between them. The CDR3 has 13 residues. Looked up from germline, CDR1 is MGHRA and CDR2 is YSYEKL. The CDR3 DNA is TGCGCCAGCAGCCAATCAAGGGGTTACGGCTACACCTTC. It codes for CASSQSRGYGYTF.

The V and J genes are TRBV6-1 and TRBJ1-5; the D gene is possibly TRBD1 (6 bases). The CDR3 runs 14 residues. Germline CDR1 is MNHNS and CDR2 is SASEGT. Trimming shortened V by 8 bases and J by 4 bases, and 15 bases separated the two germline ends. CDR3: CASSPGQPNQPQHF. DNA of the CDR3: TGTGCCAGCTCACCCGGACAGCCTAATCAGCCCCAGCATTTT.